One sample yielded the 25 T cell receptor beta chains listed below, sequenced in a study of a mutant IDH1 vaccine in newly diagnosed glioma. Specified time point: week 11, during vaccination. Vaccination comprised doses that each held 300 ug of mutant IDH1 20-mer peptide, plus topical imiquimod. Sequencing used immunoSEQ multiplex PCR; TCRdb keeps in-frame clones, though not all of them. The table lists about 52,000 clones, 90% to 95% of them singletons. These receptors lack a known antigen. This specimen was PBMCs, taken from a glioma patient whose treatment included an IDH1 peptide vaccine. The receptor source for this set is a man aged 50-60 years with glioma.

This clone has just one count. V usage is TRBV27 and J usage is TRBJ1-5; D remains unclear. The germline gives CDR1 MNHEY, CDR2 SMNVEV (reference sequence). This CDR3 has 13 amino acids. The V and J ends lost 6 bases and 6 bases respectively, with 12 bases between them. The CDR3 DNA reads as TGTGCCAGCAGCCTCAACCCCGGTCAGCCCCAGCATTTT. As protein: CASSLNPGQPQHF.

The chain employs TRBV9 and TRBJ1-5, with TRBD1 as a possible D gene (6 bases). Trimming cost V 4 bases and J 2 bases, with 7 bases left between them. The germline V gene encodes CDR1 SGDLS and CDR2 YYNGEE. This CDR3 spans 13 amino acids. The chain's CDR3 is CASSRQGNQPQHF. CDR3 DNA sequence: TGTGCCAGCAGCCGACAGGGCAATCAGCCCCAGCATTTT.

The rearrangement joins TRBV2 to TRBJ2-2; 9 bases line up with TRBD1. V gave up 6 bases and J gave up 4 bases; unmatched junction bases: 6. The CDR3 runs to 15 residues. The germline gives CDR1 SNHLY, CDR2 FYNNEI. In DNA, the CDR3 is TGTGCCAGCAGGCCCGGGACAGGGAGCACCGGGGAGCTGTTTTTT. Translating gives CASRPGTGSTGELFF.

This clone was observed a single time. The V call is TRBV6-1, the J call TRBJ2-5, with D possibly matching TRBD2 (5 bases). This CDR3 comprises 14 residues. V was trimmed by 10 bases and J by 4 bases, leaving 19 bases between them. CDR1 is MNHNS, CDR2 SASEGT, per germline. CDR3 protein: CATKTDPGGETQYF. The CDR3 DNA reads TGTGCCACCAAGACGGACCCTGGAGGAGAGACCCAGTACTTC.

The chain recombines TRBV15 with TRBJ2-5, with 8 bases fitting TRBD1. Losses at the gene ends were 2 bases for V and 5 bases for J; bases not matched to a gene: 4. Germline V CDR1 and CDR2: LNHNV, YYDKDF (reference sequence). The CDR3 sequence is 14 residues long. CDR3 coding DNA: TGTGCCACCAGCAGATCAGGGGGCCGGGAGACCCAGTACTTC. Protein: CATSRSGGRETQYF.

The J gene is TRBJ2-7, the V gene TRBV5-1, with TRBD2 as a possible D gene (6 bases). Germline V gene lookup returns CDR1 SGHRS and CDR2 YFSETQ. V shed 0 bases and J shed 7 bases, with 20 bases lying between them. This CDR3 region has 16 residues. CDR3 in amino acids: CASSLALSGPSGEQYF. The CDR3 DNA reads TGCGCCAGCAGCTTGGCCTTAAGCGGGCCTTCGGGGGAGCAGTACTTC.

This chain links TRBV5-6 with TRBJ2-3; the D gene is possibly TRBD1 (6 bases). Trimming removed 6 bases from V and 2 bases from J, with 13 bases in between. CDR1 and CDR2 from the germline V gene are SGHDT and YYEEEE. The CDR3 spans 14 residues. This CDR3 is CASKEQGPTDTQYF. In nucleotides, the CDR3 is TGTGCCAGCAAAGAACAGGGACCCACAGATACGCAGTATTTT.

This chain connects TRBV28 to TRBJ1-2; maybe TRBD1 (5 bases). This CDR3 has 14 residues. Germline V CDR1 and CDR2: MDHEN, SYDVKM. Trimming removed 2 bases at V and 4 bases at J, with 11 bases between. The CDR3 coding sequence is TGTGCCAGCAGTTTACGTCCAGGGCTCTATGGCTACACCTTC. Protein product: CASSLRPGLYGYTF.

The rearrangement joins TRBV5-1 to TRBJ1-2, with D tentatively TRBD1 (6 bases). The CDR3 loop spans 13 amino acids. Trimming shortened V by 7 bases and J by 4 bases, and 14 bases separated the two germline ends. CDR1 is SGHRS and CDR2 is YFSETQ in the germline V gene. In DNA, the CDR3 is TGCGCCAGCCGGGACATGAGTGCCTATGGCTACACCTTC. This gives the protein CASRDMSAYGYTF.

The genes are TRBV10-3 and TRBJ2-7; perhaps TRBD1 as D (5 bases). The CDR3 sequence is 12 residues long. V lost 6 bases, J lost 7 bases, and 13 bases lay in between. CDR1 ENHRY and CDR2 SYGVKD come from the germline V gene. CDR3 in DNA: TGTGCCATCAGGAAGGAAGGGGTAGAGCAGTACTTC. It is translated as CAIRKEGVEQYF.

J is TRBJ1-2 and V is TRBV18; possible D gene TRBD1, 6 bases. Per the germline V gene, CDR1 is KGHSH and CDR2 is LQKENI. With 2 bases removed from V and 4 bases from J, the gap between germline ends came to 11 bases. This CDR3 spans 14 amino acids. The CDR3 bases are TGTGCCAGCTCACCAAACGGAGGGGGCTATGGCTACACCTTC. Translating it yields CASSPNGGGYGYTF.

The chain recombines TRBV28 with TRBJ1-5; tentatively, D is TRBD1 (6 bases). This CDR3 is built from 14 residues. V shed 8 bases and J shed 2 bases, with 13 bases lying between them. In germline, CDR1 is MDHEN, CDR2 SYDVKM. The CDR3 spells CASAGGGGNQPQHF. The CDR3 DNA sequence: TGTGCCAGCGCCGGGGGGGGCGGCAATCAGCCCCAGCATTTT.

The chain couples TRBV19 to TRBJ1-2; no clear D. Germline values: CDR1 LNHDA, CDR2 SQIVND (reference sequence). The CDR3 has 14 residues. V shed 1 base and J shed 2 bases, with 8 bases lying between them. CDR3 sequence reads: CASSIGGANYGYTF. The CDR3, as DNA: TGTGCCAGTAGTATAGGCGGCGCCAACTATGGCTACACCTTC. The full variable domain, rest sourced from reference TRBV19 and TRBJ1-2, is DGGITQSPKYLFRKEGQNVTLSCEQNLNHDAMYWYRQDPGQGLRLIYYSQIVNDFQKGDIAEGYSVSREKKESFPLTVTSAQKNPTAFYLCASSIGGANYGYTFGSGTRLTVV.

The rearrangement links TRBV2 to TRBJ1-1, with a weak D call TRBD1 (6 bases). V lost 6 bases, J lost 4 bases, and 18 bases lay in between. CDR1 is SNHLY, CDR2 FYNNEI, per germline. This CDR3 has 15 residues. The CDR3 coding sequence is TGTGCCAGCAGCCTGGGCGGGGGGCTGGGCACTGAAGCTTTCTTT. It codes for CASSLGGGLGTEAFF.

The chain combines TRBV9 with TRBJ1-2; 8 bases match TRBD1. V shed 5 bases and J 4 bases; nucleotides not matched to a gene: 13. This CDR3 is 16 amino acids long. Germline values: CDR1 SGDLS, CDR2 YYNGEE. CDR3 sequence reads: CASRSPPGTGLYGYTF. The CDR3 region has the DNA TGTGCCAGCAGGTCTCCCCCCGGGACAGGACTCTATGGCTACACCTTC.

The chain's CDR3 is CASTTLSSPPEAFF. CDR3 nucleotides: TGTGCCAGCACTACCTTGTCCAGTCCGCCTGAAGCTTTCTTT. V usage is TRBV7-8 and J usage is TRBJ1-1; D gene ambiguous. V was pared by 7 bases and J by 6 bases, with 18 bases between. This CDR3 is 14 amino acids long. Germline CDR1 reads SGHVS; CDR2 reads FQNEAQ. The complete variable domain, with remaining parts taken from reference TRBV7-8 and TRBJ1-1, reads GAGVSQSPRYKVAKRGQDVALRCDPISGHVSLFWYQQALGQGPEFLTYFQNEAQLDKSGLPSDRFFAERPEGSVSTLKIQRTQQEDSAVYLCASTTLSSPPEAFFGQGTRLTVV.

The rearrangement uses TRBV19 and TRBJ2-7; a weak D match, TRBD2 (6 bases). Germline CDR1 is LNHDA and CDR2 is SQIVND (reference sequence). The CDR3 is 12 residues long. The V and J ends lost 3 bases and 4 bases respectively, with 7 bases between them. CDR3: CASSIRGYEQYF. In DNA form, the CDR3 reads TGTGCCAGTAGTATTCGGGGGTACGAGCAGTACTTC.

The chain has TRBV29-1 and TRBJ2-3, with TRBD1 matching over 7 bases. This CDR3 comprises 12 residues. The germline V gene encodes CDR1 SQVTM and CDR2 ANQGSEA. The trim removed 7 bases at V and 6 bases at J, leaving 7 bases unmatched. This chain's CDR3 is CSGKTGTDTQYF. The CDR3 region has the DNA TGCAGCGGGAAGACAGGGACGGATACGCAGTATTTT.

This clone was counted a few times. The chain couples TRBV6-6 to TRBJ2-7, with 9 bases aligning to TRBD1. This CDR3 region has 14 residues. The J segment lost 9 bases and the V segment lost 5 bases, leaving 11 bases of the junction unmatched. Germline V CDR1 and CDR2: MNHNY, SVGAGI (reference sequence). The CDR3 loop reads CASSPTGQGVWQYF. The CDR3 nucleotides read TGTGCCAGCAGTCCCACGGGACAGGGAGTTTGGCAGTACTTC.

The rearrangement uses TRBV29-1 and TRBJ2-5; D call uncertain. The J call is uncertain, as TRBJ2-7 better fits the DNA end. The CDR3 is made up of 13 amino acids. CDR1 is SQVTM, CDR2 ANQGSEA, per germline. CDR3 bases: TGCAGCGTTGAAGATTCTGGTTGGCACGAGCAGTACTTC. Residues: CSVEDSGWHEQYF.

This clone was seen only once. CDR3 protein: CASTKSGVLGEKLFF. DNA for the CDR3: TGTGCCAGCACCAAATCGGGGGTCCTAGGTGAAAAACTGTTTTTT. V and J are TRBV28 and TRBJ1-4; weak D call: TRBD1 (5 bases). Germline CDR1 and CDR2: MDHEN and SYDVKM. V was pared by 7 bases and J by 7 bases, with 19 bases between. The CDR3 has 15 residues.

The rearrangement uses TRBV6-6 and TRBJ1-2; D perhaps matches TRBD1 (5 bases). The CDR3 runs 16 residues. The ends were cut back, 8 bases at V and 2 bases at J, with 21 bases in the middle. Germline V lookup: CDR1 MNHNY, CDR2 SVGAGI (reference sequence). CDR3 nucleotide sequence: TGTGCCAGCCACTCCCGAAGGAGGGGAGGGAACTATGGCTACACCTTC. Translated, it gives CASHSRRRGGNYGYTF.

J is TRBJ2-6 and V is TRBV4-1; D possibly corresponds to TRBD1 (6 bases). Trimming took off 2 bases at V and 2 bases at J, with 13 bases between the two ends. This CDR3 contains 17 residues. Germline CDR1 and CDR2: MGHRA and YSYEKL. The DNA for the CDR3 is TGCGCCAGCAGCCAAAGGGGGATCCCGCCTGGGGCCAACGTCCTGACTTTC. Residues: CASSQRGIPPGANVLTF.

V and J are TRBV7-2 and TRBJ1-5; D not resolved. Trimming took off 5 bases at V and 7 bases at J, with 9 bases between the two ends. CDR3 size: 12 residues. Germline V lookup: CDR1 SGHTA, CDR2 FQGNSA. This CDR3 is CASSPYGQPQHF. The CDR3 DNA sequence: TGTGCCAGCAGCCCATACGGCCAGCCCCAGCATTTT.

This clone was picked up a small number of times. The chain is built from TRBV7-2 and TRBJ2-1; D ambiguous. The length of the CDR3 is 13 residues. Trimming removed 5 bases from V and 0 bases from J, with 5 bases in between. The germline CDR1 and CDR2 sequences are SGHTA and FQGNSA. The CDR3 spells CASSLNSYNEQFF. For the CDR3, the DNA is TGTGCCAGCAGCCTAAACTCCTACAATGAGCAGTTCTTC.